The clone carrying this T cell receptor (beta chain) was observed a handful of times. This specimen belongs to a study of blood T cell repertoires in COVID-19. Overall study context: Material from acute and convalescent COVID-19 was sourced from the United States, Italy and Spain. Nucleic acid was either cDNA or gDNA, and it came from T cells, B-cell-depleted T cells, or PBMCs.

V gave up 1 base and J gave up 5 bases, with 11 bases separating them. Germline V gene lookup returns CDR1 GTSNPN and CDR2 SVGIG (reference sequence). The CDR3 is 13 residues long. Original handling: Estimation of nucleated cell counts was performed using reference gene primer amplification. Only in-frame clones appear in the TCRdb table, and some are missing; sequencing was by immunoSEQ multiplex PCR. V and J calls and clone size are given by that table; D and trimming were obtained from the DNA. The table records 150,000 or so clones, approximately 84% of them present only once. The TCR comes from a man aged 40-50 years who had recovered from COVID-19. The rearrangement joins TRBV30 to TRBJ2-5, with D unclear. What was sequenced was peripheral blood. In DNA, the CDR3 is TGTGCCTGGAGTGGAACTGAGCGTGAGACCCAGTACTTC. As protein: CAWSGTERETQYF.